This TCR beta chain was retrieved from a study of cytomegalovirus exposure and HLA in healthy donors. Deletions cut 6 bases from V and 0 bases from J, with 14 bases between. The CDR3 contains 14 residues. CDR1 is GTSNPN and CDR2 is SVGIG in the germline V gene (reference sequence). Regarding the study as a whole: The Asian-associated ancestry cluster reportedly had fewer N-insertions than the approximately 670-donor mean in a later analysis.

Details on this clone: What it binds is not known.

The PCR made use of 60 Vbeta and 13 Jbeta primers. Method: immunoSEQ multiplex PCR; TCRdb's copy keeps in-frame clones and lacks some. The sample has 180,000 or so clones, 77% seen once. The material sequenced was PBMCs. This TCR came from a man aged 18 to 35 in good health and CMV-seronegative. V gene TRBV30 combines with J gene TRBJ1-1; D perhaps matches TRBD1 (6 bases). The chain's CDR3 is CACDRQAMNTEAFF. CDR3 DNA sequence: TGTGCCTGTGATCGACAGGCCATGAACACTGAAGCTTTCTTT.